This T cell receptor beta chain was captured by sequencing in a study of blood T cell repertoires in COVID-19. Study summary: The samples span acute and convalescent COVID-19 from the United States, Italy and Spain. T cells, B-cell-depleted T cells, or PBMCs provided the cDNA or gDNA that served as material.

Per the original methods: Reference gene primer amplification gave nucleated cell count estimates. Method: immunoSEQ multiplex PCR; TCRdb's copy keeps in-frame clones and lacks some. For V, J and clone size, that table is used; D and trimming come from the DNA. The sample has some 50,000 clones, roughly 84% seen once. By frequency in the sample, this clone is medium-sized. The sequenced material came from peripheral blood. This clonotype was obtained from a man aged 45 to 65 with active COVID-19.

CDR3: CASGPGGDYGYTF. CDR3 in DNA: TGTGCCAGCGGGCCAGGGGGCGACTATGGCTACACCTTC. The V call is TRBV5-8, the J call TRBJ1-2; 8 bases agree with TRBD1. The CDR3 totals 13 residues. CDR1 SGHTS and CDR2 YDEGEE come from the germline V gene. The junction had 5 bases not matched to a gene; V was cut back by 7 bases and J by 3 bases.